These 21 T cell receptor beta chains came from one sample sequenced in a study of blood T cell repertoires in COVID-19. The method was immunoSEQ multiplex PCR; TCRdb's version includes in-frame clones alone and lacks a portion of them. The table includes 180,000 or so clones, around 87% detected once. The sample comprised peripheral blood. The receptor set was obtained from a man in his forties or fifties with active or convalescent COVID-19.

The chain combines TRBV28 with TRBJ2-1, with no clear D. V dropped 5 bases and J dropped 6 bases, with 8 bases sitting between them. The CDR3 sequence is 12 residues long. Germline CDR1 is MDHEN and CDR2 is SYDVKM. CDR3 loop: CASSLRVNEQFF. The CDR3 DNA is TGTGCCAGCAGTCTCCGGGTCAATGAGCAGTTCTTC.

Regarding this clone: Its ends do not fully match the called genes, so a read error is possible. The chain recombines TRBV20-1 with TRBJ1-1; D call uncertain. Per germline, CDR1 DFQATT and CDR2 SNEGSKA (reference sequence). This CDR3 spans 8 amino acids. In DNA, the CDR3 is TGCAGTGCTAGAGGTCCTTCTTTT. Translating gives CSARGPSF.

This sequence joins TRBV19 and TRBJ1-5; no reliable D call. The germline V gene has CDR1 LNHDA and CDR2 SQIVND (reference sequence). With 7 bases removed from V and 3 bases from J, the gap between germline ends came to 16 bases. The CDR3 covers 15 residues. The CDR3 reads CASNTWSEDNQPQHF. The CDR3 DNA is TGTGCCAGTAATACTTGGAGCGAGGACAATCAGCCCCAGCATTTT.

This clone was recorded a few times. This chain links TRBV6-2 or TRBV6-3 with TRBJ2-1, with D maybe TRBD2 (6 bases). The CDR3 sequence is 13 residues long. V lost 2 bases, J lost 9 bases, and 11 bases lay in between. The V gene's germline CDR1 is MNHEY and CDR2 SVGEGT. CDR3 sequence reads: CASSYRTGSEQFF. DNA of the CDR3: TGTGCCAGCAGTTACAGGACCGGGAGTGAGCAGTTCTTC.

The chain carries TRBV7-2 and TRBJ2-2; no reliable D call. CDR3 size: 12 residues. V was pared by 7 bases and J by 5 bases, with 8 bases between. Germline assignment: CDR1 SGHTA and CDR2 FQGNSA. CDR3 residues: CASTLETGELFF. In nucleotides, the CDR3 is TGTGCCAGCACCCTAGAGACCGGGGAGCTGTTTTTT.

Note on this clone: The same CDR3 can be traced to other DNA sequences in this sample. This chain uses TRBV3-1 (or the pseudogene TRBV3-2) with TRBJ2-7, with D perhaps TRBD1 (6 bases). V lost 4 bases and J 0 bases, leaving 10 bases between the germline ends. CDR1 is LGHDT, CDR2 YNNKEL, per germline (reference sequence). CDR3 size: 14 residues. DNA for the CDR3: TGTGCCAGCAGCCCCAGGGGTAACTCCTACGAGCAGTACTTC. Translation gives CASSPRGNSYEQYF.

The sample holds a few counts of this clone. CDR3 residues: CASMKGGAGTEAFF. The CDR3, as DNA: TGTGCCAGCATGAAAGGGGGGGCGGGCACTGAAGCTTTCTTT. This chain links TRBV6-5 with TRBJ1-1; maybe TRBD1 (6 bases). V was cut by 7 bases and J by 4 bases, with 16 bases left in between. The length of the CDR3 is 14 residues. Germline loops: CDR1 MNHEY, CDR2 SVGAGI.

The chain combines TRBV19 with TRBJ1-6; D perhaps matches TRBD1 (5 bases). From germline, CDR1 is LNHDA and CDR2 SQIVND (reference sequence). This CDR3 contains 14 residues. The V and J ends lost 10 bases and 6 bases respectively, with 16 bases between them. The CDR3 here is CATKENGGNSPLHF. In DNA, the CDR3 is TGTGCCACTAAGGAAAACGGGGGTAATTCACCCCTCCACTTT.

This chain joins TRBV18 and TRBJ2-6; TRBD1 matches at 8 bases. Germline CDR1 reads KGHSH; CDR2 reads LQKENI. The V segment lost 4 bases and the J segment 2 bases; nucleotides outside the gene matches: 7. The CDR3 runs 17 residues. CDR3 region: CASSLGTGTAGANVLTF. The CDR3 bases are TGTGCCAGCTCACTGGGGACAGGAACGGCTGGGGCCAACGTCCTGACTTTC.

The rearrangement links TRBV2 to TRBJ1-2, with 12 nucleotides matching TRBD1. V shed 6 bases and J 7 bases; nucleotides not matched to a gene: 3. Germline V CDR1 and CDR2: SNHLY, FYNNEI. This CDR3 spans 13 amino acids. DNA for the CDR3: TGTGCCAGCAGGGGGGACAGGGGGCTTGGCTACACCTTC. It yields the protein CASRGDRGLGYTF.

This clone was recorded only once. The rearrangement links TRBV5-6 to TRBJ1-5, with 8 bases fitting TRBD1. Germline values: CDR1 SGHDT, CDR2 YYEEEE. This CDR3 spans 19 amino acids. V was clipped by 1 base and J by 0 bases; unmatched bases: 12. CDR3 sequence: CASSLWVGPTGGSNQPQHF. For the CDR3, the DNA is TGTGCCAGCAGCTTGTGGGTGGGGCCCACAGGGGGTAGCAATCAGCCCCAGCATTTT. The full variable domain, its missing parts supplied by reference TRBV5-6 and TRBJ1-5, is DAGVTQSPTHLIKTRGQQVTLRCSPKSGHDTVSWYQQALGQGPQFIFQYYEEEERQRGNFPDRFSGHQFPNYSSELNVNALLLGDSALYLCASSLWVGPTGGSNQPQHFGDGTRLSIL.

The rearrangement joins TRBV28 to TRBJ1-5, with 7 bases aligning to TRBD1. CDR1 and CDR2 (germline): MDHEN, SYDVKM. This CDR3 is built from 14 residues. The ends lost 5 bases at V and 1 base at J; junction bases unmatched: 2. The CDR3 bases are TGTGCCAGCAGTCAGGACAGGAGCAATCAGCCCCAGCATTTT. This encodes CASSQDRSNQPQHF.

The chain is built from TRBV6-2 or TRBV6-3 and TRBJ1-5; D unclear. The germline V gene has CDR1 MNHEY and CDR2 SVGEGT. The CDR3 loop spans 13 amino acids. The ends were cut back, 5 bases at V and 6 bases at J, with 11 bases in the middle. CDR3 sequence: CASSRPGGQPQHF. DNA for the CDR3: TGTGCCAGCAGTCGCCCGGGTGGTCAGCCCCAGCATTTT.

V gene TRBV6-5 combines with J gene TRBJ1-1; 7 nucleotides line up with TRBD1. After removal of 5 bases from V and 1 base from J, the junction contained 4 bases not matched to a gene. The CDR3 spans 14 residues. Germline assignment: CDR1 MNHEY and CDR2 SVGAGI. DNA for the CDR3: TGTGCCAGCAGTCCCAGGACAGGGAACACTGAAGCTTTCTTT. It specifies CASSPRTGNTEAFF.

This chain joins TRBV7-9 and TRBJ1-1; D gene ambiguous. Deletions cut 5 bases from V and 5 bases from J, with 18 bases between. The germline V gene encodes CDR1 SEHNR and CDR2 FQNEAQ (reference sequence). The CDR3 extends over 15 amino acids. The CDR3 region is CASSRGVGSGTEAFF. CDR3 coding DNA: TGTGCCAGCAGCCGGGGAGTTGGGTCTGGGACTGAAGCTTTCTTT.

CDR3 sequence: CASSFDSTSSYEQYF. The CDR3 region has the DNA TGTGCCAGCAGCTTTGACTCAACGAGCTCCTACGAGCAGTACTTC. The chain uses TRBV5-4 and TRBJ2-7; D remains unclear. Germline lookup yields CDR1 SGHNT and CDR2 YYREEE (reference sequence). Trimming left V 2 bases short and J 0 bases short, with 12 bases between. The CDR3 consists of 15 residues.

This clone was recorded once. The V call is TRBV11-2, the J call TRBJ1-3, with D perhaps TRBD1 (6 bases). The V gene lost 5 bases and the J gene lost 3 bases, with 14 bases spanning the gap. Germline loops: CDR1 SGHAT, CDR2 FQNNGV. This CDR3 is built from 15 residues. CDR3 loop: CASSATGMDGNTIYF. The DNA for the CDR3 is TGTGCCAGCAGCGCGACAGGAATGGATGGAAACACCATATATTTT.

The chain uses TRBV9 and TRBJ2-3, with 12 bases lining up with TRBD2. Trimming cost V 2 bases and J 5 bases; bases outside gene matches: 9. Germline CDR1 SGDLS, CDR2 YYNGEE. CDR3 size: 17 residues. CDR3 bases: TGTGCCAGCAGCGTGGGACTAGCGGGCCCGCCGAGAGATACGCAGTATTTT. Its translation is CASSVGLAGPPRDTQYF. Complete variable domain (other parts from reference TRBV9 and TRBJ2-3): DSGVTQTPKHLITATGQRVTLRCSPRSGDLSVYWYQQSLDQGLQFLIQYYNGEERAKGNILERFSAQQFPDLHSELNLSSLELGDSALYFCASSVGLAGPPRDTQYFGPGTRLTVL.

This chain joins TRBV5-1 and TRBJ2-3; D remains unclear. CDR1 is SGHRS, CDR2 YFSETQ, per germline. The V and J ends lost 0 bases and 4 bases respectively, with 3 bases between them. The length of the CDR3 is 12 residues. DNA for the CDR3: TGCGCCAGCAGCTTGGGAGCAGATACGCAGTATTTT. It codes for CASSLGADTQYF.

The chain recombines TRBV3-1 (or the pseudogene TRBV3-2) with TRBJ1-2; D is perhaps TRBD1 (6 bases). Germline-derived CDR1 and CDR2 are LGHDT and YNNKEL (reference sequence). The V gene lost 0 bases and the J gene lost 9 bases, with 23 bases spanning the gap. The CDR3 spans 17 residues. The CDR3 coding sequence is TGTGCCAGCAGCCAAGATCCCCGCTACGCGGGGGCGCGGAGCTACACCTTC. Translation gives CASSQDPRYAGARSYTF.

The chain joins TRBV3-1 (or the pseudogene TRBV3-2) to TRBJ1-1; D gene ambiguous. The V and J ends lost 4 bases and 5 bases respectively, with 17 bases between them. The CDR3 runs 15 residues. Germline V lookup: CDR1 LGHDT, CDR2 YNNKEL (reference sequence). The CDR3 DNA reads TGTGCCAGCAGCCCCTACGGTCGGGTGGATACTGAAGCTTTCTTT. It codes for CASSPYGRVDTEAFF.